One sample yielded the 26 T cell receptor beta chains listed below, sequenced in a study of blood T cell repertoires in COVID-19. Assay used: immunoSEQ multiplex PCR; TCRdb lists only in-frame clones, some missing. Seen here are around 200,000 clones, more than 70% observed once, and the top ten hold about 2.7%. Sample: peripheral blood. The receptors were sampled from a man aged 35 to 55 with active or convalescent COVID-19.

Comments on this clone: Other nucleotide sequences in the sample specify the same CDR3. V and J are TRBV3-1 (or the pseudogene TRBV3-2) and TRBJ1-2; no definite D call. CDR3 length equals 13 residues. Trimming took off 2 bases at V and 1 base at J, with 5 bases between the two ends. The V gene's germline CDR1 is LGHDT and CDR2 YNNKEL (reference sequence). The CDR3 reads CASSQRGNYGYTF. The CDR3 nucleotides read TGTGCCAGCAGCCAACGGGGTAACTATGGCTACACCTTC.

The V and J genes are TRBV6-6 and TRBJ1-1, with TRBD1 matching over 8 bases. The CDR3 consists of 16 residues. Germline CDR1 reads MNHNY; CDR2 reads SVGAGI (reference sequence). J gave up 1 base and V 6 bases, and 10 bases lay outside the gene matches. The CDR3 region has the DNA TGTGCCAGCAGCCCAGGACAGGGTGTCGGGAACACTGAAGCTTTCTTT. As protein: CASSPGQGVGNTEAFF.

In nucleotides, the CDR3 is TGTGCCACCGGAAGGGACAGGGGGCGCGGTCAGCCCCAGCATTTT. It encodes CATGRDRGRGQPQHF. V usage is TRBV24-1 and J usage is TRBJ1-5, with TRBD1 matching over 12 bases. Germline V gene sequence: CDR1 KGHDR, CDR2 SFDVKD. The V and J ends lost 9 bases and 6 bases, in that order; junction bases with no gene match: 8. This CDR3 region has 15 residues.

The chain joins TRBV5-1 to TRBJ1-1; TRBD1 is a possible D gene (5 bases). The germline V and J ends were trimmed by 1 base and 0 bases, with 7 bases remaining between them. In germline, CDR1 is SGHRS, CDR2 YFSETQ. The CDR3 has 14 residues. The CDR3 reads CASSLTGLNTEAFF. The CDR3 nucleotides are TGCGCCAGCAGCTTGACAGGTCTGAACACTGAAGCTTTCTTT.

The chain couples TRBV7-2 to TRBJ1-3; D unresolved. This CDR3 comprises 13 residues. In germline, CDR1 is SGHTA, CDR2 FQGNSA. Trimming shortened V by 5 bases and J by 8 bases, and 13 bases separated the two germline ends. Here the CDR3 DNA reads TGTGCCAGCAGCGCCTCTTTGGGAGACACCATATATTTT. Its translation is CASSASLGDTIYF.

V gene TRBV7-2 combines with J gene TRBJ2-5; tentatively, D is TRBD2 (6 bases). Germline CDR1 and CDR2: SGHTA and FQGNSA. V lost 2 bases and J 9 bases, leaving 13 bases between the germline ends. The CDR3 contains 13 residues. In nucleotides, the CDR3 is TGTGCCAGCAGCTTAAACAGCGCGGGGTCCCAGTACTTC. It translates to CASSLNSAGSQYF.

The chain has TRBV19 and TRBJ2-1; 8 bases agree with TRBD1. V dropped 1 base and J dropped 6; count of bases not matched to a gene: 8. This CDR3 region has 16 residues. Germline CDR1 LNHDA, CDR2 SQIVND (reference sequence). Written as DNA, the CDR3 is TGTGCCAGTAGTATAGTGGGGACAGGTTCGGGCAATGAGCAGTTCTTC. It yields the protein CASSIVGTGSGNEQFF.

The chain employs TRBV11-2 and TRBJ2-2; possible D gene TRBD1, 5 bases. The CDR3 extends over 19 amino acids. The germline gives CDR1 SGHAT, CDR2 FQNNGV. The V end lost 1 base, the J end lost 0 bases, and 18 bases lay between the germline ends. The CDR3 sequence: CASSLAVIMGQSNTGELFF. The CDR3 DNA sequence: TGTGCCAGCAGCTTAGCGGTAATAATGGGGCAGTCGAACACCGGGGAGCTGTTTTTT.

V is TRBV5-1 and J is TRBJ2-1, with TRBD1 matching 10 bases. The CDR3 is 14 amino acids. Germline CDR1 is SGHRS and CDR2 is YFSETQ. V shed 8 bases, J shed 7 bases, and the junction held 9 bases outside the gene matches. The CDR3 nucleotides are TGCGCCAGTAGGGACAGGGGCCTTGGGAATGAGCAGTTCTTC. Protein sequence: CASRDRGLGNEQFF.

The chain has TRBV2 and TRBJ1-5; 8 nucleotides line up with TRBD1. CDR1 and CDR2 from the germline V gene are SNHLY and FYNNEI. There are 14 residues in the CDR3. Trimming took 4 bases from V and 7 from J; bases not matched to a gene: 6. CDR3 sequence: CASSGGQGGQPQHF. CDR3 nucleotides: TGTGCCAGCAGTGGAGGACAGGGTGGCCAGCCCCAGCATTTT.

J is TRBJ2-1 and V is TRBV14; 9 nucleotides align to TRBD2. After removal of 6 bases from V and 3 bases from J, the junction contained 6 bases not matched to a gene. The CDR3 covers 15 residues. The germline V gene has CDR1 SGHDN and CDR2 FVKESK. The CDR3 nucleotides are TGTGCCAGCAGAAGGACTAGCGATTACTACAATGAGCAGTTCTTC. Translating gives CASRRTSDYYNEQFF.

The CDR3 reads CASRPTPSGSADTQYF. The CDR3 DNA reads TGCGCCAGCAGGCCTACACCGTCAGGGTCAGCAGATACGCAGTATTTT. This rearrangement joins TRBV4-1 to TRBJ2-3; TRBD1 might be the D (5 bases). V was shortened by 6 bases and J by 4 bases, with 20 bases between the two germline ends. The V gene's germline CDR1 is MGHRA and CDR2 YSYEKL. The CDR3 contains 16 residues.

The chain carries TRBV2 and TRBJ1-1, with TRBD1 as a possible D gene (5 bases). This CDR3 contains 14 residues. Trimming shortened V by 1 base and J by 5 bases, and 11 bases separated the two germline ends. Germline CDR1 reads SNHLY; CDR2 reads FYNNEI. As DNA, the CDR3 is TGTGCCAGCAGTGAAGAGACAGTAGTTACTGAAGCTTTCTTT. This encodes CASSEETVVTEAFF.

This chain joins TRBV6-5 and TRBJ1-2; 7 positions match TRBD1. In germline, CDR1 is MNHEY, CDR2 SVGAGI. The CDR3 totals 12 residues. Germline trimming cut 7 bases from V and 5 bases from J; bases unmatched to any gene: 4. The DNA of the CDR3 is TGTGCCAGCACTGGACAGGAGTATGGCTACACCTTC. This translates into CASTGQEYGYTF.

The chain links TRBV6-1 to TRBJ1-2; no clear D. Germline V CDR1 and CDR2: MNHNS, SASEGT. Trimming shortened V by 1 base and J by 4 bases, and 4 bases separated the two germline ends. The CDR3 is 12 residues long. The CDR3 sequence is CASSEGVYGYTF. CDR3 sequence (DNA): TGTGCCAGCAGTGAAGGCGTCTATGGCTACACCTTC.

V usage is TRBV29-1 and J usage is TRBJ2-3; D perhaps matches TRBD2 (6 bases). The germline gives CDR1 SQVTM, CDR2 ANQGSEA. The V and J ends lost 6 bases and 1 base respectively, with 11 bases between them. The CDR3 is 13 residues long. CDR3 sequence: CSVGASGTDTQYF. In DNA, the CDR3 is TGCAGCGTCGGGGCTAGCGGCACAGATACGCAGTATTTT.

This clone was observed a few times. The chain recombines TRBV11-2 with TRBJ1-1; possible D gene TRBD1, 6 bases. This CDR3 has 15 residues. Germline lookup yields CDR1 SGHAT and CDR2 FQNNGV. The V end lost 0 bases, the J end lost 3 bases, and 11 bases lay between the germline ends. The CDR3 DNA follows: TGTGCCAGCAGCTTAGACTACAGGGTAGACACTGAAGCTTTCTTT. Translated: CASSLDYRVDTEAFF. The whole variable domain, filled in from reference TRBV11-2 and TRBJ1-1, reads EAGVAQSPRYKIIEKRQSVAFWCNPISGHATLYWYQQILGQGPKLLIQFQNNGVVDDSQLPKDRFSAERLKGVDSTLKIQPAKLEDSAVYLCASSLDYRVDTEAFFGQGTRLTVV.

This chain uses TRBV4-1 with TRBJ2-2; D call uncertain. Per germline, CDR1 MGHRA and CDR2 YSYEKL. The CDR3 runs 13 residues. Trimming cost V 4 bases and J 5 bases, with 8 bases left between them. The DNA for the CDR3 is TGCGCCAGCAGCCCGACACAAACCGGGGAGCTGTTTTTT. This encodes CASSPTQTGELFF.

The J gene is TRBJ1-4, the V gene TRBV5-1, with D hard to call. The CDR3 length is 13 residues. Trimming cost V 0 bases and J 8 bases, with 8 bases left between them. The V gene's germline CDR1 is SGHRS and CDR2 YFSETQ. The CDR3 spells CASSLGFGEKLFF. Here the CDR3 DNA reads TGCGCCAGCAGCTTGGGTTTCGGGGAAAAACTGTTTTTT.

The V gene is TRBV28, the J gene TRBJ1-2, with 10 bases identical to TRBD1. The CDR3 contains 17 residues. CDR1 is MDHEN and CDR2 is SYDVKM in the germline V gene. V was pared by 3 bases and J by 3 bases, with 10 bases of the junction left unmatched. The CDR3: CASSFWDRGGGDYGYTF. In DNA form, the CDR3 reads TGTGCCAGCAGTTTCTGGGACAGGGGAGGTGGAGACTATGGCTACACCTTC.

The CDR3 loop reads CASSVESGTGNTIYF. The CDR3 nucleotides read TGTGCCAGCAGCGTAGAGTCAGGGACAGGAAACACCATATATTTT. The genes are TRBV9 and TRBJ1-3; TRBD1 might be the D (6 bases). The CDR3 loop spans 15 amino acids. The germline gives CDR1 SGDLS, CDR2 YYNGEE. Trimming removed 0 bases from V and 4 bases from J, with 11 bases in between.

The chain is built from TRBV30 and TRBJ1-6; D unresolved. V was clipped by 0 bases and J by 6 bases, with 6 bases between them. CDR1 and CDR2 (germline): GTSNPN, SVGIG (reference sequence). This CDR3 comprises 13 residues. The CDR3 loop is CAWSVQLNSPLHF. CDR3 DNA sequence: TGTGCCTGGAGTGTACAGCTTAATTCACCCCTCCACTTT.

V gene TRBV10-2 combines with J gene TRBJ2-7; 7 positions agree with TRBD1. CDR1 and CDR2 (germline): WSHSY, SAAADI. V shed 6 bases, J shed 2 bases, and the junction held 7 bases outside the gene matches. The CDR3 spans 14 residues. CDR3 residues: CASSAPQGAYEQYF. CDR3 DNA sequence: TGCGCCAGCAGCGCCCCCCAGGGGGCCTACGAGCAGTACTTC.

This clone was recorded only once. The CDR3 loop reads CASSFRQMNTEAFF. The CDR3 DNA reads as TGTGCCAGCAGCTTCCGACAGATGAACACTGAAGCTTTCTTT. The V and J genes are TRBV3-1 (or the pseudogene TRBV3-2) and TRBJ1-1; D is possibly TRBD1 (5 bases). Per the germline V gene, CDR1 is LGHDT and CDR2 is YNNKEL (reference sequence). Trimming stripped 5 bases from V and 0 bases from J, with 10 bases between. CDR3 length: 14 amino acids.

V usage is TRBV6-5 and J usage is TRBJ1-4; 8 bases match TRBD1. V dropped 4 bases and J dropped 4; count of bases not matched to a gene: 5. Germline lookup yields CDR1 MNHEY and CDR2 SVGAGI. The length of the CDR3 is 15 residues. The CDR3 coding sequence is TGTGCCAGCAGTTCCAACAGGGGGAATAATGAAAAACTGTTTTTT. This codes for CASSSNRGNNEKLFF.

The rearrangement links TRBV2 to TRBJ2-1; 10 nucleotides agree with TRBD1. V lost 6 bases, J lost 8 bases, and 7 bases stayed unmatched. The germline CDR1 and CDR2 sequences are SNHLY and FYNNEI. This CDR3 has 14 amino acids. The CDR3 bases are TGTGCCAGCAGGGACAGGGGGGTGTATCATGAGCAGTTCTTC. It codes for CASRDRGVYHEQFF.